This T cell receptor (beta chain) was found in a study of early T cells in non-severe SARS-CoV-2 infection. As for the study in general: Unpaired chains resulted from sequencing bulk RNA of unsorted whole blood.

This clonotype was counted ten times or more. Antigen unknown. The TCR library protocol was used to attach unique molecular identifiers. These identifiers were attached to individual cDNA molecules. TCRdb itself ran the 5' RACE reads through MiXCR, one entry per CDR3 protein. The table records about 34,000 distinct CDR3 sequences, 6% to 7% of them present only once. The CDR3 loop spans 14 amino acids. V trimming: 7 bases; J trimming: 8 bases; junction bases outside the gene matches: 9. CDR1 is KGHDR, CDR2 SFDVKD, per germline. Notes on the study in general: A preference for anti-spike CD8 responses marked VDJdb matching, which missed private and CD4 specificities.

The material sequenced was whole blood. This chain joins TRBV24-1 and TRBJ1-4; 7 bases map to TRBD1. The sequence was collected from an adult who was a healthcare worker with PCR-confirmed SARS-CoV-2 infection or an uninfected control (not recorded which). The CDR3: CATSQTGTGEKLFF. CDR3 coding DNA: TGTGCCACCAGCCAGACAGGGACGGGGGAAAAACTGTTTTTT.